This T cell receptor (beta chain) was captured by sequencing in a study of T-cell memory formation after mild COVID-19. Overall study results and limits: Second-wave clones reaching peak frequency on day 37 lacked confirmed SARS-CoV-2 specificity.

This clonotype was detected a few times. No antigen is known for it. Libraries for TCRalpha and TCRbeta carried sample barcodes and unique molecular identifiers via 5'RACE. TCRdb ran MiXCR on the 5' RACE reads and lists one entry per CDR3 protein. Of 140,000 or so distinct CDR3 sequences in the sample, about 5.5% were seen once. The CDR3 is 16 amino acids. The germline V gene has CDR1 SGHKS and CDR2 YYEKEE (reference sequence). Trimming cost V 4 bases and J 3 bases, with 17 bases left between them. The J gene is TRBJ1-5, the V gene TRBV5-5, with D tentatively TRBD1 (5 bases). This clonotype originated in an adult woman who had mild COVID-19 (a few samples of this study predate the infection). Cell type and time point are not known. The sequenced sample was PBMCs or a T cell subset sorted from them (not recorded which). The CDR3 sequence is CASSPRAGYNNQPQHF. The CDR3 DNA reads as TGTGCCAGCAGCCCAAGGGCAGGGTATAACAATCAGCCCCAGCATTTT.